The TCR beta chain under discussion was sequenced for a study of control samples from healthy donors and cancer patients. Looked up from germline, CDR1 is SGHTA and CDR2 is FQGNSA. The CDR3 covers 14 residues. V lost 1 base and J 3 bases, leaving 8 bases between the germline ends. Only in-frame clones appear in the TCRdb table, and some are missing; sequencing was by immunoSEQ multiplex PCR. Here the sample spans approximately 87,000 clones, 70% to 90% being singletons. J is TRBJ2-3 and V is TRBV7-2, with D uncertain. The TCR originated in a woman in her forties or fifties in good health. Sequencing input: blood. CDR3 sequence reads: CASSLEGGTDTQYF. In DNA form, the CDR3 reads TGTGCCAGCAGCTTAGAAGGCGGTACAGATACGCAGTATTTT.